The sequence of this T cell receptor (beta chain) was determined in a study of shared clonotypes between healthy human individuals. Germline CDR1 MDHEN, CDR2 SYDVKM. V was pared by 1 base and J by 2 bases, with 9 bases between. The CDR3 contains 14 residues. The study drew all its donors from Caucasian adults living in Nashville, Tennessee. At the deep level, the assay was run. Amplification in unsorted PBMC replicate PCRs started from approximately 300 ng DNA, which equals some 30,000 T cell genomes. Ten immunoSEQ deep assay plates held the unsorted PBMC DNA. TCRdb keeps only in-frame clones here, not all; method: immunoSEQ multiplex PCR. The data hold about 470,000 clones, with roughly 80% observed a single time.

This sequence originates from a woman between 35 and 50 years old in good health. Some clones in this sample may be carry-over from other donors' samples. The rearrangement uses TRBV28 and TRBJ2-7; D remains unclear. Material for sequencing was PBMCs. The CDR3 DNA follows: TGTGCCAGCAGTTTATTCCCGACCGCCTACGAGCAGTACTTC. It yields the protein CASSLFPTAYEQYF.